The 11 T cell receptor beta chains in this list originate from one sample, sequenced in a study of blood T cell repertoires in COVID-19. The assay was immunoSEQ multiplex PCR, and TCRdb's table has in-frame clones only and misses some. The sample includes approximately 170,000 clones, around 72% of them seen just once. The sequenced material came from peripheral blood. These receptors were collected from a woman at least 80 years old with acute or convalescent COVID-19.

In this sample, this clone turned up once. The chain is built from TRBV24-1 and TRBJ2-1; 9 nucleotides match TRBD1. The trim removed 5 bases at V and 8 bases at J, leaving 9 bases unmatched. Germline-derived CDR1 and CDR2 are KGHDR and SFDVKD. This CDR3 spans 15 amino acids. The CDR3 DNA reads TGTGCCACCAGTGTTGGACAGGGGATTTCAGATGAGCAGTTCTTC. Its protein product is CATSVGQGISDEQFF.

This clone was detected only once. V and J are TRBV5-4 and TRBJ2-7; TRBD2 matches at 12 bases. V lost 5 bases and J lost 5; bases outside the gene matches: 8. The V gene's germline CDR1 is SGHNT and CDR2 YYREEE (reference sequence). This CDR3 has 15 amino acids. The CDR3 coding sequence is TGTGCCAGCAGGGAGACTAGCGGGAGTACAGACGAGCAGTACTTC. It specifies CASRETSGSTDEQYF.

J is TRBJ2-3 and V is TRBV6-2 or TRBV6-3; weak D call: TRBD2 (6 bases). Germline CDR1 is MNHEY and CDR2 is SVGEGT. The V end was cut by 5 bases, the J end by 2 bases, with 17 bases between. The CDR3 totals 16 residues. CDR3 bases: TGTGCCAGCAGTCTGACCGGGACTGCCTACACAGATACGCAGTATTTT. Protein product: CASSLTGTAYTDTQYF.

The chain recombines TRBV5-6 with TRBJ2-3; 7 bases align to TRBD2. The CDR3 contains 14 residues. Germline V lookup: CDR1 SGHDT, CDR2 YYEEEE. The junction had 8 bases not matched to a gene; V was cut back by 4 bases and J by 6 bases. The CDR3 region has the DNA TGTGCCAGCAGCGATCGAACCGGGGGGGATACGCAGTATTTT. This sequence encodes CASSDRTGGDTQYF.

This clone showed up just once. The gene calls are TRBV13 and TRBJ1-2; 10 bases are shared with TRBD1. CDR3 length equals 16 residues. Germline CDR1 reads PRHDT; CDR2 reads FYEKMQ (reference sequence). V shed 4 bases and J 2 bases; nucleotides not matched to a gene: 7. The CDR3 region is CASSSPRTGGNYGYTF. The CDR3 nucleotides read TGTGCCAGCAGCTCCCCGCGGACAGGGGGGAACTATGGCTACACCTTC.

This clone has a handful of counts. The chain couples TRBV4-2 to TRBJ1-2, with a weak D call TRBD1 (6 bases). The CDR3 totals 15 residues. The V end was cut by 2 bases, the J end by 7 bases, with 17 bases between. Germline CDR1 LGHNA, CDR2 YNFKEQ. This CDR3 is CASSQLQGQQGGYTF. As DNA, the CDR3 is TGTGCCAGCAGCCAACTTCAGGGTCAACAGGGTGGCTACACCTTC.

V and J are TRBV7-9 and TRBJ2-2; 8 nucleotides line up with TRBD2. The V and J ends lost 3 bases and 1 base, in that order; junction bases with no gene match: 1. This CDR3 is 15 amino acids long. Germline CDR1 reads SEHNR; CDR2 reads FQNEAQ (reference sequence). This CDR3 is CASSFLAGNTGELFF. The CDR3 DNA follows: TGTGCCAGCAGCTTTCTAGCGGGGAACACCGGGGAGCTGTTTTTT.

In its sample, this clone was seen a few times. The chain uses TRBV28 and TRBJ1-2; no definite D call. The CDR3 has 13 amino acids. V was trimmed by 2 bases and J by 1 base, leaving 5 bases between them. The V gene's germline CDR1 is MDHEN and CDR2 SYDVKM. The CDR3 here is CASSLEGNYGYTF. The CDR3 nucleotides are TGTGCCAGCAGTTTAGAGGGTAACTATGGCTACACCTTC.

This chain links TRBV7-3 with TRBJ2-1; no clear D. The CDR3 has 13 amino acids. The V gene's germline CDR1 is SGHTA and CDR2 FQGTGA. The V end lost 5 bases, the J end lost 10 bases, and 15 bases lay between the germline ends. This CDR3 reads CASSTQPDLEQFF. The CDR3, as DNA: TGTGCCAGCAGCACACAGCCGGATCTCGAGCAGTTCTTC.

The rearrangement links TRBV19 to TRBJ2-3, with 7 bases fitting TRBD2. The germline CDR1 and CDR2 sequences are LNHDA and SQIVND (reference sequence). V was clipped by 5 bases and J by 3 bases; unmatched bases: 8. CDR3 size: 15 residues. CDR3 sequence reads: CASSSREGWTDTQYF. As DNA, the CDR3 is TGTGCCAGTAGTTCGAGGGAGGGTTGGACAGATACGCAGTATTTT.

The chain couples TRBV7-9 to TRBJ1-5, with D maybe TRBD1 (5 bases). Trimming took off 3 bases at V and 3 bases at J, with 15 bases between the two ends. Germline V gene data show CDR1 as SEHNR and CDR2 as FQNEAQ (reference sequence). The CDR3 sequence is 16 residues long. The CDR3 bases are TGTGCCAGCAGCTTCGCGGAATGGGGGGACAATCAGCCCCAGCATTTT. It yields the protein CASSFAEWGDNQPQHF. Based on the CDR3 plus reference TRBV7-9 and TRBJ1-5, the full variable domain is DTGVSQNPRHKITKRGQNVTFRCDPISEHNRLYWYRQTLGQGPEFLTYFQNEAQLEKSRLLSDRFSAERPKGSFSTLEIQRTEQGDSAMYLCASSFAEWGDNQPQHFGDGTRLSIL.